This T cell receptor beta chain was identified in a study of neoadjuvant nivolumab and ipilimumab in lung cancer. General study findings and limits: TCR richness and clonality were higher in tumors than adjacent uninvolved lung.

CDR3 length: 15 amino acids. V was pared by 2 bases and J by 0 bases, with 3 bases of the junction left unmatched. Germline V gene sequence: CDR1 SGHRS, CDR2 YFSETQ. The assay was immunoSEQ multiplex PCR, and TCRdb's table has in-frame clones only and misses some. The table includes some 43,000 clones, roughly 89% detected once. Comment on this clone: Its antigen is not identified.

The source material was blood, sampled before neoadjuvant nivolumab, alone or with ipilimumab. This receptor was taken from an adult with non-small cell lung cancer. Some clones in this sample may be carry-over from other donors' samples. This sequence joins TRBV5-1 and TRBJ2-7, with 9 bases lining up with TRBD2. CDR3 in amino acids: CASSLLAGSSYEQYF. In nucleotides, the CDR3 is TGCGCCAGCAGCTTACTAGCGGGCAGCTCCTACGAGCAGTACTTC.